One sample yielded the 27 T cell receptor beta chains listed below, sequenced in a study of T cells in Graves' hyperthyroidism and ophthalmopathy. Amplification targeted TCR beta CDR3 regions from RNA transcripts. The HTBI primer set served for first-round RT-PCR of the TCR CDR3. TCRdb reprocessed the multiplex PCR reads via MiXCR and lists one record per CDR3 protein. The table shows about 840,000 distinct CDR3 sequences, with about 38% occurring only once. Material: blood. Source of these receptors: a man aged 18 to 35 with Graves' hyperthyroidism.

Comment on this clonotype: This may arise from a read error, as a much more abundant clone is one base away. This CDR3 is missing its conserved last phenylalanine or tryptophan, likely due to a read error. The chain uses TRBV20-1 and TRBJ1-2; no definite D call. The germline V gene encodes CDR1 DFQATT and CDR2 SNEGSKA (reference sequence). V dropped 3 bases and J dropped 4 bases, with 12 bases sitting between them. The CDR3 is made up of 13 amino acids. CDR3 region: CSARREELYGYTL. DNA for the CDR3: TGCAGTGCTAGGAGGGAGGAGCTCTATGGCTACACCCTC.

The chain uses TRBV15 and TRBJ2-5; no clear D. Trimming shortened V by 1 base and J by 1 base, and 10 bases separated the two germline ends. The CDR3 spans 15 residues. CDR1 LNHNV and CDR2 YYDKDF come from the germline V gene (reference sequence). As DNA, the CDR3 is TGTGCCACCAGCAGAGCGTATTCGTCCCAAGAGACCCAGTACTTC. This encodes CATSRAYSSQETQYF.

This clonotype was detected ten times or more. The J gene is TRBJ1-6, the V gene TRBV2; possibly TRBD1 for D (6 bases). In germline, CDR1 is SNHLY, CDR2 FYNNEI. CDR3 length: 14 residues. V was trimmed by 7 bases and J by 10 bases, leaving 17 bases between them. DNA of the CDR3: TGTGCCAGCACCGAAGGGGGTGTGTACTCACCCCTCCACTTT. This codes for CASTEGGVYSPLHF.

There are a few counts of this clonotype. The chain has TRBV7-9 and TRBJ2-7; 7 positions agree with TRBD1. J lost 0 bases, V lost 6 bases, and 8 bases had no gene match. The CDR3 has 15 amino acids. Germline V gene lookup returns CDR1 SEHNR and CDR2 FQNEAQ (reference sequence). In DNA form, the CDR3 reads TGTGCCAGCAGTCCTATAGGGGGCTACTCCTACGAGCAGTACTTC. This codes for CASSPIGGYSYEQYF.

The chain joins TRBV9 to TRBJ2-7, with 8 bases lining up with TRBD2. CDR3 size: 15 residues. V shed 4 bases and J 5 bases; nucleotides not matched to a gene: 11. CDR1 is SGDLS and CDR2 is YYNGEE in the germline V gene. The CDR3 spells CASSPTSAGAHEQYF. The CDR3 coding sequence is TGTGCCAGCAGCCCCACATCAGCGGGAGCCCACGAGCAGTACTTC.

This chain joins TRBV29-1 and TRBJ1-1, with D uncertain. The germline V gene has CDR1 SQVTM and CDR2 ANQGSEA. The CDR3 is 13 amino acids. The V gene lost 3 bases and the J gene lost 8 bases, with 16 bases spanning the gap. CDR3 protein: CSVETGEGSEAFF. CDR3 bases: TGCAGCGTTGAGACGGGTGAGGGAAGCGAAGCTTTCTTT. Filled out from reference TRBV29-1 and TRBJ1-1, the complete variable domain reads SAVISQKPSRDICQRGTSLTIQCQVDSQVTMMFWYRQQPGQSLTLIATANQGSEATYESGFVIDKFPISRPNLTFSTLTVSNMSPEDSSIYLCSVETGEGSEAFFGQGTRLTVV.

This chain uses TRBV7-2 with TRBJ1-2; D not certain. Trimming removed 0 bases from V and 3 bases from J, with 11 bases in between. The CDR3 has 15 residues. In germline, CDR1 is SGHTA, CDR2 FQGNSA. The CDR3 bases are TGTGCCAGCAGCTTAGCGATTGGCCAGGACTATGGCTACACCTTC. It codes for CASSLAIGQDYGYTF.

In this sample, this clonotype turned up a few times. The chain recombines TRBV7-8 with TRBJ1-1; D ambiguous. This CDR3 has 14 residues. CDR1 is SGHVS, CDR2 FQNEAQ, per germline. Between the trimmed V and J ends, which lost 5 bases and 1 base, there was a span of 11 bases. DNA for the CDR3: TGTGCCAGCAGCCAAGAGGAGCAGAACACTGAAGCTTTCTTT. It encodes CASSQEEQNTEAFF.

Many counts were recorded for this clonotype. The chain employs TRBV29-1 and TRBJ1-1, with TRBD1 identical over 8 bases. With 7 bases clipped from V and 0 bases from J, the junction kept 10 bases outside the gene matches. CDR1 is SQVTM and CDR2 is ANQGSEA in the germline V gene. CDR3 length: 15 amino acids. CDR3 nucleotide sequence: TGCAGCGCTAGACAGGGGACGGCCATGAACACTGAAGCTTTCTTT. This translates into CSARQGTAMNTEAFF.

This CDR3 reads CASSLPLDRPQETQYF. CDR3 coding DNA: TGTGCCAGCAGCTTACCGCTCGACAGGCCCCAAGAGACCCAGTACTTC. The chain joins TRBV7-9 to TRBJ2-5; tentatively, D is TRBD1 (6 bases). CDR3 length: 16 residues. Germline assignment: CDR1 SEHNR and CDR2 FQNEAQ (reference sequence). V lost 2 bases, J lost 1 base, and 14 bases lay in between.

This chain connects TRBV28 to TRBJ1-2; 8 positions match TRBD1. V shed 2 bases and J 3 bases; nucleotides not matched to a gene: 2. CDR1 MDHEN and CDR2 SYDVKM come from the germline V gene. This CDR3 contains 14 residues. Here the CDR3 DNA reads TGTGCCAGCAGTTTACAGGGGGCCCACTATGGCTACACCTTC. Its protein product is CASSLQGAHYGYTF.

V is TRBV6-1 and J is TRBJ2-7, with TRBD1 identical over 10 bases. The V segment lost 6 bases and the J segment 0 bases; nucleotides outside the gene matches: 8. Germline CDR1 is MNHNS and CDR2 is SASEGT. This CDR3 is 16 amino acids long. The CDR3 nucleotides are TGTGCCAGCAGGACGACAGGGGGCCACACCTCCTACGAGCAGTACTTC. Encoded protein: CASRTTGGHTSYEQYF.

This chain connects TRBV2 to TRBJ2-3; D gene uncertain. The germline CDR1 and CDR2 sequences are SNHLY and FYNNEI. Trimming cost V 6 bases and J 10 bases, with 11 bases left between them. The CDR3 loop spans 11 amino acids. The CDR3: CASSRLGPQYF. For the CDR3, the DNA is TGTGCCAGCAGCAGATTGGGCCCGCAGTATTTT.

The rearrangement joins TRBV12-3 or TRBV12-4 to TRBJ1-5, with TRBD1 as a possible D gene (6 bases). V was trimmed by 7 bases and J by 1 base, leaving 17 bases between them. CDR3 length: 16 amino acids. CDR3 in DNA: TGTGCCAGCACCACAGACAGGACATGGAGCAATCAGCCCCAGCATTTT. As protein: CASTTDRTWSNQPQHF.

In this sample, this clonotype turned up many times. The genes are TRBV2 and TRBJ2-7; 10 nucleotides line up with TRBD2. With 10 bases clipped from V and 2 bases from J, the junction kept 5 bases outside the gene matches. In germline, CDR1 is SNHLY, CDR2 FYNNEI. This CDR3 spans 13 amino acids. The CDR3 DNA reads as TGTGCCACCGGGACTAGCGCGCCCTACGAGCAGTACTTC. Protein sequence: CATGTSAPYEQYF.

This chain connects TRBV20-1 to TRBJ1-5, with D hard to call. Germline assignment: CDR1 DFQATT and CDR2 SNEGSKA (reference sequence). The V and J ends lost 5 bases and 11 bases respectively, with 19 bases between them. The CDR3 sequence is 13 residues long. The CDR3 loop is CSAARTLQETQHF. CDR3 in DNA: TGCAGTGCTGCCCGGACCCTCCAAGAGACCCAGCATTTT.

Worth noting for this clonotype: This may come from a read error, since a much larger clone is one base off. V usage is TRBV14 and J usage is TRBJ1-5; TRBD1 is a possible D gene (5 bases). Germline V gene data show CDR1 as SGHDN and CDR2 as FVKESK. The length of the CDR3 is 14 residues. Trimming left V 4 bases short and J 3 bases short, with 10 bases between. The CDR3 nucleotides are TGTGCCAGCAGCCCCGGACATGACAATCAGCCCCAGCATTTT. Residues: CASSPGHDNQPQHF.

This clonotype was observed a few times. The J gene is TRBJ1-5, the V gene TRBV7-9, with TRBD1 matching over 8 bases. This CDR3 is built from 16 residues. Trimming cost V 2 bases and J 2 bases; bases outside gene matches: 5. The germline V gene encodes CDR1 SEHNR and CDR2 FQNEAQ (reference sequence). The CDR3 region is CASSLFRGPGNQPQHF. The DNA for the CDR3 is TGTGCCAGCAGCTTATTCAGGGGGCCCGGCAATCAGCCCCAGCATTTT.

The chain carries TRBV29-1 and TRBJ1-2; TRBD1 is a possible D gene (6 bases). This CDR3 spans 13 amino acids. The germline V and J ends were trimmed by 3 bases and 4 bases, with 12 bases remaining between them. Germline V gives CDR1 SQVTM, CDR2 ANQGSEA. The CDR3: CSVETGSPYGYTF. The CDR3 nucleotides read TGCAGCGTTGAGACAGGATCTCCCTATGGCTACACCTTC.

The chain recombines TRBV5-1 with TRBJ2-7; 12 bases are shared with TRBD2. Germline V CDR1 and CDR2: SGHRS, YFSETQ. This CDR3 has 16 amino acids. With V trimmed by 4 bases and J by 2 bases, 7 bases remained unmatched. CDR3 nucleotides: TGCGCCAGCAGCGGGGGGACTAGCGGGTACCCCTACGAGCAGTACTTC. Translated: CASSGGTSGYPYEQYF.

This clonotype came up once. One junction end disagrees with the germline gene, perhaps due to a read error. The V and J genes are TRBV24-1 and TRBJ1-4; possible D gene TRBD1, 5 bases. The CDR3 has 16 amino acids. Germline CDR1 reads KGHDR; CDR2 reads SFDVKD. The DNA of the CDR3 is TGTGCCAGCAGTGATGGAGGCAGGGCCGGTAATGAAAAACTGTTTTTT. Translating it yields CASSDGGRAGNEKLFF.

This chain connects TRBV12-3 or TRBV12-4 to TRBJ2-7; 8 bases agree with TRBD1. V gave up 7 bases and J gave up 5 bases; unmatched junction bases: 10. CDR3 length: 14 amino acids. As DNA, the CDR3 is TGTGCCAGCAACCAAGGACAGGGATGGGACGAGCAGTACTTC. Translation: CASNQGQGWDEQYF.

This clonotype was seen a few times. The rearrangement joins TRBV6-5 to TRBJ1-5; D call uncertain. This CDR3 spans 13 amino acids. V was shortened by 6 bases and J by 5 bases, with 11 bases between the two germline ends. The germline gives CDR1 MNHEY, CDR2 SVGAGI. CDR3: CASSLNTYQPQHF. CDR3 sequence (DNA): TGTGCCAGCAGCCTCAACACCTATCAGCCCCAGCATTTT.

Written as DNA, the CDR3 is TGTGCCAGCAGCCCATACGGGACGGACCAGAACACTGAAGCTTTCTTT. The encoded protein is CASSPYGTDQNTEAFF. The chain has TRBV7-9 and TRBJ1-1; possible D gene TRBD1, 5 bases. Germline V gene sequence: CDR1 SEHNR, CDR2 FQNEAQ (reference sequence). The CDR3 runs 16 residues. V shed 5 bases and J shed 1 base, with 17 bases lying between them.

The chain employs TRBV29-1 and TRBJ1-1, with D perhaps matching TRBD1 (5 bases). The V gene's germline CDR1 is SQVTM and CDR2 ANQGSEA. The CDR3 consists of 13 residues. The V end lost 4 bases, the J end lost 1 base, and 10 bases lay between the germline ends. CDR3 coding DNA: TGCAGCGTTGGCGGGGCGACGAACACTGAAGCTTTCTTT. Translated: CSVGGATNTEAFF.

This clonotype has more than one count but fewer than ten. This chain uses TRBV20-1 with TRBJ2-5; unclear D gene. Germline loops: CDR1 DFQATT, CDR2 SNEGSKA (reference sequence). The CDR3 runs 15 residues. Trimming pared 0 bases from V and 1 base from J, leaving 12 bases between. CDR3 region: CSAREAAVRQETQYF. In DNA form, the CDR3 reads TGCAGTGCTAGAGAGGCCGCAGTTCGCCAAGAGACCCAGTACTTC.

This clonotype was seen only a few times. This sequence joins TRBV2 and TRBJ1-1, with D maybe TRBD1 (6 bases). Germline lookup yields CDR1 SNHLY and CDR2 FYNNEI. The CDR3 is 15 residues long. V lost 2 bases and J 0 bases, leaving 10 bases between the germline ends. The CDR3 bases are TGTGCCAGCAGTGAACAGGGGTTAATGAACACTGAAGCTTTCTTT. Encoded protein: CASSEQGLMNTEAFF.